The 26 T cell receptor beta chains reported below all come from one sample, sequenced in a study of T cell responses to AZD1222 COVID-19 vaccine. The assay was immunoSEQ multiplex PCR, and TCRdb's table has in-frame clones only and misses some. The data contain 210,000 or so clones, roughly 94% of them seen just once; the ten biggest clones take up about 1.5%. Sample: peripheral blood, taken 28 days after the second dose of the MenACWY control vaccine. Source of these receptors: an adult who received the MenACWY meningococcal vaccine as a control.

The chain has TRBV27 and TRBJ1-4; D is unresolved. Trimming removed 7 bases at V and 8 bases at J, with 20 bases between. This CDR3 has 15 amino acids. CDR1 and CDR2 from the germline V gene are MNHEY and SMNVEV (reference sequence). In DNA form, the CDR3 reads TGTGCCAGCAAAGAAGTGGGCAGATTTAGCGAAAAACTGTTTTTT. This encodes CASKEVGRFSEKLFF.

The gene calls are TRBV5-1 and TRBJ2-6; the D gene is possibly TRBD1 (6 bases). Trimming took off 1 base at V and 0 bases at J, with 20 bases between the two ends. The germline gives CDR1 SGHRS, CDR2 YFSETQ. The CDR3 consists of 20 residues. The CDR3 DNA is TGCGCCAGCAGCTTGTTTTCAACAGGGCGGGCTTTCTCTGGGGCCAACGTCCTGACTTTC. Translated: CASSLFSTGRAFSGANVLTF. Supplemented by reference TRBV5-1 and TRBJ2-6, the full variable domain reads KAGVTQTPRYLIKTRGQQVTLSCSPISGHRSVSWYQQTPGQGLQFLFEYFSETQRNKGNFPGRFSGRQFSNSRSEMNVSTLELGDSALYLCASSLFSTGRAFSGANVLTFGAGSRLTVL.

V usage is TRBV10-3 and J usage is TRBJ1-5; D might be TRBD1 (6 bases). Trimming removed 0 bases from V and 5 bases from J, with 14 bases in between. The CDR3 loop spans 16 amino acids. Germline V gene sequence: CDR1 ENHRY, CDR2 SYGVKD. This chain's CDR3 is CAISESQGIGDQPQHF. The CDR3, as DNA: TGTGCCATCAGTGAGTCCCAGGGGATTGGGGATCAGCCCCAGCATTTT.

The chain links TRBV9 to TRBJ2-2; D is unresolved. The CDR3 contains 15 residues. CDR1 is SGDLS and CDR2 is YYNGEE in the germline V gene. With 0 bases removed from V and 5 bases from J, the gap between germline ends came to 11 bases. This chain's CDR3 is CASSVEASPTGELFF. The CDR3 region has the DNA TGTGCCAGCAGCGTAGAAGCCTCGCCAACCGGGGAGCTGTTTTTT.

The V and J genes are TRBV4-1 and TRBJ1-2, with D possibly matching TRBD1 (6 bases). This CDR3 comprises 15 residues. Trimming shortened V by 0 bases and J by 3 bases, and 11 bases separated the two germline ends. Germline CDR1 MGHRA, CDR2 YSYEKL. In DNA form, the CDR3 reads TGCGCCAGCAGCCAAGATAGGACAGAAGACTATGGCTACACCTTC. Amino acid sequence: CASSQDRTEDYGYTF.

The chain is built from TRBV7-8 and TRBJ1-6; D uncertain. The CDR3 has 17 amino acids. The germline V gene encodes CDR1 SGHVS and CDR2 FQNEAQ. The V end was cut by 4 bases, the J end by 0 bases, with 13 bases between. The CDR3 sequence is CASSSAAVTSYNSPLHF. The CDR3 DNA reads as TGTGCCAGCAGCTCGGCGGCCGTGACCTCCTATAATTCACCCCTCCACTTT.

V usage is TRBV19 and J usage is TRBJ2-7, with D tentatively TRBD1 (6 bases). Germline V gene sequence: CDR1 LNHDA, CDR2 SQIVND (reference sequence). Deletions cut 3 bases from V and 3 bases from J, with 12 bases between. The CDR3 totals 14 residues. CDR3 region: CASSIQGTYYEQYF. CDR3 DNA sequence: TGTGCCAGTAGTATCCAGGGGACCTACTACGAGCAGTACTTC.

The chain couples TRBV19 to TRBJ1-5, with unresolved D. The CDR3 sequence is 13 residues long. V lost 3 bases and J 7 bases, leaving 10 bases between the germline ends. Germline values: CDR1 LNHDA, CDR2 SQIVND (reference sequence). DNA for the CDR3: TGTGCCAGTAGTATGTCCGAGAGGCAGCCCCAGCATTTT. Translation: CASSMSERQPQHF.

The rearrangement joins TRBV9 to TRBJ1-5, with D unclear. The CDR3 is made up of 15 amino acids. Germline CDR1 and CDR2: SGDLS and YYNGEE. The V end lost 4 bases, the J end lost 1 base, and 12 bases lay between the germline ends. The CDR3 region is CASSPDPMSNQPQHF. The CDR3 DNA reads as TGTGCCAGCAGCCCAGACCCTATGAGCAATCAGCCCCAGCATTTT.

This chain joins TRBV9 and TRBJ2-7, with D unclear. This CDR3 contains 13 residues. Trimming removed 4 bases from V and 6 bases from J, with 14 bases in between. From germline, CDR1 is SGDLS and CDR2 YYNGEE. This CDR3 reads CASSSPGLREQYF. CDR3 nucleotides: TGTGCCAGCAGCTCCCCCGGCCTACGCGAGCAGTACTTC.

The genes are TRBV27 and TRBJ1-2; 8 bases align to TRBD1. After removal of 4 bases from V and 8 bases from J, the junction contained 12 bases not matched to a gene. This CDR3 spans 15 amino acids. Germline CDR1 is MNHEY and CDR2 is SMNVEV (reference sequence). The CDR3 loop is CASSSMEDRVGGYTF. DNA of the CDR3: TGTGCCAGCAGTTCCATGGAGGACAGGGTGGGAGGCTACACCTTC.

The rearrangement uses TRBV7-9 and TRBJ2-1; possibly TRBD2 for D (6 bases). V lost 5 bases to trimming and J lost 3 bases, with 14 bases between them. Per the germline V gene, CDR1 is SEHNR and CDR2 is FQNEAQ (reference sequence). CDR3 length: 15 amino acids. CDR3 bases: TGTGCCAGCAGCCCCGGGACTGGAGACTACAATGAGCAGTTCTTC. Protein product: CASSPGTGDYNEQFF.

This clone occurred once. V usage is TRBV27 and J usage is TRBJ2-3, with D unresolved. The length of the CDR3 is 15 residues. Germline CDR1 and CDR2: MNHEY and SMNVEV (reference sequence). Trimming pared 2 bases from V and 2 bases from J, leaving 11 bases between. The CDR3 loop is CASSLNAPSTDTQYF. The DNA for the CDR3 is TGTGCCAGCAGTTTAAACGCACCCTCCACAGATACGCAGTATTTT.

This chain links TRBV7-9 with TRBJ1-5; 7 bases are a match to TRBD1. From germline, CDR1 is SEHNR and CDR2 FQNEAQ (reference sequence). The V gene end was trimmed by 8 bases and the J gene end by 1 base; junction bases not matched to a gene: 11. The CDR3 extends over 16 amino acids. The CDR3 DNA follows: TGTGCCAGCCTCCCACCAACAGGGGACAGCAATCAGCCCCAGCATTTT. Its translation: CASLPPTGDSNQPQHF.

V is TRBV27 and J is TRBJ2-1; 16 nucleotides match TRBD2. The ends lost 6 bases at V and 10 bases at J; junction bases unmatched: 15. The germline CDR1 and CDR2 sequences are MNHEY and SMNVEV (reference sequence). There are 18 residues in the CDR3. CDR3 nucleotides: TGTGCCAGCAGAGGTACGGGGGGGACTAGCGGGGGGGGCAAGGAGCAGTTCTTC. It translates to CASRGTGGTSGGGKEQFF.

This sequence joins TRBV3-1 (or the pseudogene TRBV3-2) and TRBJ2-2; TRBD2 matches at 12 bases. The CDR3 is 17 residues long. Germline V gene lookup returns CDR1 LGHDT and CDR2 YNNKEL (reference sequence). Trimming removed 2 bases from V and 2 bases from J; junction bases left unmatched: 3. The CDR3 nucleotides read TGTGCCAGCAGCCAACTAGCGGGGGGGCTTAACACCGGGGAGCTGTTTTTT. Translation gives CASSQLAGGLNTGELFF.

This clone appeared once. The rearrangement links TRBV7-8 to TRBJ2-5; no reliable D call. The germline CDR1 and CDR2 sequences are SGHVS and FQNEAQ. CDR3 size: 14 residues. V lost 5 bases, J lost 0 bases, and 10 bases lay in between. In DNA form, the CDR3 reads TGTGCCAGCAGCCCACCGACGTACCAAGAGACCCAGTACTTC. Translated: CASSPPTYQETQYF.

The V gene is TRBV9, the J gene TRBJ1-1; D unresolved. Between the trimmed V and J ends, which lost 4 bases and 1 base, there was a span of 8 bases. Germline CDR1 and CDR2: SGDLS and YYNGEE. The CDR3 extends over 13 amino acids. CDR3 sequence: CASSIGENTEAFF. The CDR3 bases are TGTGCCAGCAGCATAGGAGAGAACACTGAAGCTTTCTTT.

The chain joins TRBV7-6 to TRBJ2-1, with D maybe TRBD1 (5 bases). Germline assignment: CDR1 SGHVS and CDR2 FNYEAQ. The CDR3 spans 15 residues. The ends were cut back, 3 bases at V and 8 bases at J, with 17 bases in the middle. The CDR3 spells CASSLGQGEGDEQFF. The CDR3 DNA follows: TGTGCCAGCAGCTTGGGGCAAGGAGAAGGGGATGAGCAGTTCTTC. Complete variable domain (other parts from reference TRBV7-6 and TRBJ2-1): GAGVSQSPRYKVTKRGQDVALRCDPISGHVSLYWYRQALGQGPEFLTYFNYEAQQDKSGLPNDRFSAERPEGSISTLTIQRTEQRDSAMYRCASSLGQGEGDEQFFGPGTRLTVL.

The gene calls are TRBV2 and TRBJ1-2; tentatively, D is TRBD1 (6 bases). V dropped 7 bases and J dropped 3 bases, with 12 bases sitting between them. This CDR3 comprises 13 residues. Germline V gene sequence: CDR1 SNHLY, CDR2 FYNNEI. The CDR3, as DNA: TGTGCCAGCAAAGAACAGGGAGACTATGGCTACACCTTC. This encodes CASKEQGDYGYTF.

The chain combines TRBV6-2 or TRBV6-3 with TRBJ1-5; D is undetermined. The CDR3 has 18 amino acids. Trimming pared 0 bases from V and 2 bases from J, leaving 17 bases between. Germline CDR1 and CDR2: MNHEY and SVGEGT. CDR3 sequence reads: CASSYSNPTGFRNQPQHF. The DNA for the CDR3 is TGTGCCAGCAGTTACTCGAATCCGACCGGTTTTCGCAATCAGCCCCAGCATTTT.

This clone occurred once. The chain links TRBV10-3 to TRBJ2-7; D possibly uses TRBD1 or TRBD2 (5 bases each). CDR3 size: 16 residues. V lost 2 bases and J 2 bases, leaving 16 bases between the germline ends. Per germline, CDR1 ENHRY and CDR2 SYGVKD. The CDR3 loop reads CAISELLGVTPYEQYF. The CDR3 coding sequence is TGTGCCATCAGTGAGCTTTTGGGGGTGACCCCCTACGAGCAGTACTTC.

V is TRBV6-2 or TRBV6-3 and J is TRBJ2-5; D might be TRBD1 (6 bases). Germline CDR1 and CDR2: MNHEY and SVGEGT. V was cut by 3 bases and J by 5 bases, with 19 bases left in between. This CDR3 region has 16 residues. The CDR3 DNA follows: TGTGCCAGCAGTTATGGGGGCGCTCCTGGCGCGGAGACCCAGTACTTC. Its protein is CASSYGGAPGAETQYF.

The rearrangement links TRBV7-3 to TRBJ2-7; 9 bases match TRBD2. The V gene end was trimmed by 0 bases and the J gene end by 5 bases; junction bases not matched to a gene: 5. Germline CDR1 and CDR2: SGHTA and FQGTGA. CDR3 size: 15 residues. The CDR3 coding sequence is TGTGCCAGCAGCTTAACGGGCGGGAGGGGCGACGAGCAGTACTTC. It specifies CASSLTGGRGDEQYF.

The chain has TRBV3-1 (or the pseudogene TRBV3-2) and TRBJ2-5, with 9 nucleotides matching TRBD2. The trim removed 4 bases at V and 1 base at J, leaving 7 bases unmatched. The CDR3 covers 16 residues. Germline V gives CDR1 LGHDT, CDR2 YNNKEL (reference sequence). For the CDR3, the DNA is TGTGCCAGCAGCCTTCGACTAGCGGAGACCCAAGAGACCCAGTACTTC. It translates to CASSLRLAETQETQYF.

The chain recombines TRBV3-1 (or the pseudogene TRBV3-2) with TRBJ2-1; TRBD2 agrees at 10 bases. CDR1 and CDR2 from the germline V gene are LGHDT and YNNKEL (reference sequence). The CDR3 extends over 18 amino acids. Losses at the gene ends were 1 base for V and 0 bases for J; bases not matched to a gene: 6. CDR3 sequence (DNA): TGTGCCAGCAGCCAAGGACACCCTAGCGGGAGCTCCTACAATGAGCAGTTCTTC. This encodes CASSQGHPSGSSYNEQFF.